Below, 32 T cell receptor beta chains from the same sample are listed, as sequenced in a study of T cell repertoires in aging, cancer and after chemotherapy (dated by TCRdb to between 2017 and 2020). Reads for this sample came from an Illumina MiSeq. Using a mixed TRB-A/B primer pool, multiplex touch-down PCR amplified rearranged TRB sequences covering the V, D and J segments. TCRdb reanalyzed the raw reads on its own, using fastp at Q25 for trimming and MiXCR for clone calling, and kept in-frame beta chains. Rows with a matching CDR3 protein are joined into one entry that keeps the most common DNA and genes. The table for this sample lists around 13,000 distinct CDR3 sequences; 20% to 30% of them were counted only once. Around 2.6% of the sample goes to the ten largest clones. TCR beta rearrangements were amplified from genomic DNA extracted from peripheral blood rather than from sorted cells or RNA.

Sequenced input: blood. The source is a human donor in good health.

The gene calls are TRBV13 and TRBJ2-3; 7 positions agree with TRBD2. The CDR3 loop spans 16 amino acids. Germline CDR1 and CDR2: PRHDT and FYEKMQ (reference sequence). Trimming at V came to 6 bases and at J to 0 bases, leaving 9 bases not matched to a gene. CDR3 nucleotide sequence: TGTGCCAGCAGTCTCAGGCGGCGGGGGAGCACAGATACGCAGTATTTT. Amino acid sequence: CASSLRRRGSTDTQYF.

This clonotype is categorized as medium-sized. The chain employs TRBV7-6 and TRBJ1-2; 11 positions match TRBD1. V lost 1 base, J lost 4 bases, and 2 bases stayed unmatched. Germline CDR1 SGHVS, CDR2 FNYEAQ. The CDR3 extends over 15 amino acids. This chain's CDR3 is CASSLGGTGGYGYTF. CDR3 coding DNA: TGTGCCAGCAGCTTAGGCGGGACAGGGGGCTATGGCTACACCTTC.

A few counts support this clonotype. The chain links TRBV7-9 to TRBJ1-1, with D uncertain. The germline CDR1 and CDR2 sequences are SEHNR and FQNEAQ (reference sequence). The CDR3 sequence is 13 residues long. V was shortened by 1 base and J by 10 bases, with 13 bases between the two germline ends. The CDR3 DNA sequence: TGTGCCAGCAGCTTAGTGTCGCCTGATGGAGCTTTCTTT. It is translated as CASSLVSPDGAFF.

There are a few counts of this clonotype. The rearrangement uses TRBV7-9 and TRBJ2-7, with a tentative D call TRBD1 (6 bases). Germline lookup yields CDR1 SEHNR and CDR2 FQNEAQ (reference sequence). The CDR3 consists of 13 residues. The V and J ends lost 5 bases and 2 bases respectively, with 10 bases between them. The CDR3 protein is CASSEGHPYEQYV. In DNA, the CDR3 is TGTGCCAGCAGCGAGGGACACCCCTACGAGCAGTACGTC.

This clonotype was detected only a few times. The rearrangement uses TRBV28 and TRBJ2-5; TRBD2 matches at 9 bases. V lost 3 bases and J lost 3; bases outside the gene matches: 8. The V gene's germline CDR1 is MDHEN and CDR2 SYDVKM. The CDR3 loop spans 16 amino acids. CDR3 in amino acids: CASSFGRRGGEETQYF. In DNA form, the CDR3 reads TGTGCCAGCAGTTTTGGCCGGCGGGGGGGCGAAGAGACCCAGTACTTC.

The chain links TRBV7-2 to TRBJ1-2; D remains ambiguous. Looked up from germline, CDR1 is SGHTA and CDR2 is FQGNSA. The V end was cut by 3 bases, the J end by 8 bases, with 10 bases between. This CDR3 contains 12 residues. The CDR3 loop is CASSFDYGGYTF. Here the CDR3 DNA reads TGTGCCAGCAGCTTTGATTACGGAGGCTACACCTTC.

The V gene is TRBV19, the J gene TRBJ1-5; no firm D call. The CDR3 spans 15 residues. Germline CDR1 is LNHDA and CDR2 is SQIVND (reference sequence). V dropped 6 bases and J dropped 3 bases, with 15 bases sitting between them. Written as DNA, the CDR3 is TGTGCCAGTAGGCCTTTGGTGGAAAACAATCAGCCCCAGCATTTT. Residues: CASRPLVENNQPQHF. The full variable domain, completed using reference TRBV19 and TRBJ1-5, is DGGITQSPKYLFRKEGQNVTLSCEQNLNHDAMYWYRQDPGQGLRLIYYSQIVNDFQKGDIAEGYSVSREKKESFPLTVTSAQKNPTAFYLCASRPLVENNQPQHFGDGTRLSIL.

The genes are TRBV18 and TRBJ2-1, with 7 bases identical to TRBD1. Germline assignment: CDR1 KGHSH and CDR2 LQKENI. V was clipped by 2 bases and J by 2 bases; unmatched bases: 3. CDR3 length: 15 residues. CDR3 in DNA: TGTGCCAGCTCACCATTAGGACAGGCCTACAATGAGCAGTTCTTC. This gives the protein CASSPLGQAYNEQFF.

By sample share, this clonotype is medium-sized. The chain uses TRBV19 and TRBJ1-1; no clear D gene. From germline, CDR1 is LNHDA and CDR2 SQIVND (reference sequence). V lost 2 bases, J lost 5 bases, and 6 bases lay in between. The CDR3 runs to 12 residues. Here the CDR3 DNA reads TGTGCCAGTAGTATAACTAGAACTGAAGCTTTCTTT. The encoded protein is CASSITRTEAFF.

This clonotype was counted only a few times. The V gene is TRBV6-1, the J gene TRBJ1-4; D perhaps matches TRBD1 (5 bases). The V gene lost 0 bases and the J gene lost 8 bases, with 19 bases spanning the gap. The germline gives CDR1 MNHNS, CDR2 SASEGT. The CDR3 is 17 amino acids. CDR3 bases: TGTGCCAGCAGTGAAGCGGGGATAACCGCGGGGGTGGAAAAACTGTTTTTT. As protein: CASSEAGITAGVEKLFF.

The V call is TRBV6-1, the J call TRBJ2-3; 13 nucleotides line up with TRBD2. The germline gives CDR1 MNHNS, CDR2 SASEGT. After removal of 4 bases from V and 6 bases from J, the junction contained 4 bases not matched to a gene. The CDR3 consists of 15 residues. CDR3 nucleotide sequence: TGTGCCAGCAGTGTAACTAGCGGGGGGGTGGATACGCAGTATTTT. This sequence encodes CASSVTSGGVDTQYF.

In its sample, this clonotype ranks as medium-sized. J is TRBJ1-3 and V is TRBV6-5, with D perhaps TRBD1 (5 bases). Germline CDR1 and CDR2: MNHEY and SVGAGI. V gave up 8 bases and J gave up 0 bases, with 11 bases separating them. The CDR3 totals 14 residues. CDR3 loop: CASVGGRSGNTIYF. The CDR3 bases are TGTGCCAGCGTTGGGGGTCGCTCTGGAAACACCATATATTTT.

This rearrangement joins TRBV7-9 to TRBJ2-2; 7 bases are shared with TRBD2. Per germline, CDR1 SEHNR and CDR2 FQNEAQ (reference sequence). J was trimmed by 5 bases and V by 4 bases; bases with no gene match: 4. The CDR3 is made up of 14 amino acids. The CDR3 bases are TGTGCCAGCAGCTCAGCGGGGTATACCGGGGAGCTGTTTTTT. Protein: CASSSAGYTGELFF.

In this sample, this clonotype turned up a few times. J is TRBJ1-4 and V is TRBV6-5, with a weak D call TRBD1 (5 bases). V was cut by 7 bases and J by 3 bases, with 21 bases left in between. Germline assignment: CDR1 MNHEY and CDR2 SVGAGI. This CDR3 spans 17 amino acids. CDR3 sequence reads: CASIGKNQGVANEKLFF. CDR3 DNA: TGTGCCAGCATCGGAAAAAATCAAGGGGTGGCTAATGAAAAACTGTTTTTT.

The table lists this clonotype with a few counts. The V gene is TRBV21-1, the J gene TRBJ2-6; the DNA was not used to check the table's D call, TRBD1. TRBV21-1 is a pseudogene segment. The CDR3 is 16 amino acids. CDR3 in amino acids: CASSKGYRAGANVLTF. The CDR3, as DNA: TGTGCCAGCAGCAAAGGGTACAGGGCTGGGGCCAACGTCCTGACTTTC.

The chain employs TRBV20-1 and TRBJ2-7, with a tentative D call TRBD1 (6 bases). Looked up from germline, CDR1 is DFQATT and CDR2 is SNEGSKA (reference sequence). The CDR3 length is 15 residues. V was shortened by 1 base and J by 2 bases, with 15 bases between the two germline ends. The CDR3 here is CSARVTGTSAYEQYV. Here the CDR3 DNA reads TGCAGTGCTAGAGTGACCGGGACATCGGCCTACGAGCAGTACGTC.

This chain connects TRBV28 to TRBJ1-3, with a tentative D call TRBD1 (5 bases). This CDR3 is 14 amino acids long. Per the germline V gene, CDR1 is MDHEN and CDR2 is SYDVKM. Trimming took off 6 bases at V and 0 bases at J, with 9 bases between the two ends. The CDR3 region has the DNA TGTGCCAGCAGCGACAGAGGCTCTGGAAACACCATATATTTT. It codes for CASSDRGSGNTIYF. The whole variable domain, filled in from reference TRBV28 and TRBJ1-3, reads DVKVTQSSRYLVKRTGEKVFLECVQDMDHENMFWYRQDPGLGLRLIYFSYDVKMKEKGDIPEGYSVSREKKERFSLILESASTNQTSMYLCASSDRGSGNTIYFGEGSWLTVV.

The rearrangement uses TRBV18 and TRBJ1-5, with D unresolved. CDR3 length: 16 residues. Germline CDR1 is KGHSH and CDR2 is LQKENI. V shed 1 base and J shed 0 bases, with 10 bases lying between them. For the CDR3, the DNA is TGTGCCAGCTCACCACAAAGCAGGAATAGCAATCAGCCCCAGCATTTT. This translates into CASSPQSRNSNQPQHF.

This clonotype is labeled as medium-sized. J is TRBJ2-1 and V is TRBV29-1; 11 bases are a match to TRBD2. This CDR3 has 13 residues. V lost 6 bases to trimming and J lost 6 bases; unmatched junction nucleotides: 4. Germline lookup yields CDR1 SQVTM and CDR2 ANQGSEA. The chain's CDR3 is CSVVLAGANEQFF. The CDR3, as DNA: TGCAGCGTGGTACTAGCGGGGGCCAATGAGCAGTTCTTC.

This clonotype is labeled as medium-sized. The chain recombines TRBV6-5 with TRBJ2-7; D ambiguous. The germline V gene has CDR1 MNHEY and CDR2 SVGAGI. The V end lost 0 bases, the J end lost 2 bases, and 8 bases lay between the germline ends. The CDR3 runs 14 residues. The chain's CDR3 is CASSYSRPPYEQYV. In DNA, the CDR3 is TGTGCCAGCAGTTACTCCCGCCCCCCCTACGAGCAGTACGTC.

Only a few counts were recorded for this clonotype. This chain joins TRBV6-2 or TRBV6-3 and TRBJ2-7, with a weak D call TRBD1 (6 bases). Looked up from germline, CDR1 is MNHEY and CDR2 is SVGEGT. The CDR3 sequence is 13 residues long. V lost 4 bases and J lost 2, with 9 bases in between. This chain's CDR3 is CASSFRDTYEQYF. CDR3 bases: TGTGCCAGCAGTTTCCGGGACACCTACGAGCAGTACTTC.

J is TRBJ1-4 and V is TRBV6-5; 7 nucleotides agree with TRBD1. This CDR3 has 15 amino acids. J lost 1 base, V lost 5 bases, and 4 bases had no gene match. Germline V CDR1 and CDR2: MNHEY, SVGAGI. This chain's CDR3 is CASSPRQGTNEKLFF. CDR3 coding DNA: TGTGCCAGCAGTCCACGACAGGGAACTAATGAAAAACTGTTTTTT.

By its share, this clonotype is medium-sized (0.01 to 0.1%). V and J are TRBV6-6 and TRBJ2-7, with a tentative D call TRBD2 (7 bases). Germline-derived CDR1 and CDR2 are MNHNY and SVGAGI (reference sequence). The CDR3 consists of 15 residues. V shed 7 bases and J shed 0 bases, with 16 bases lying between them. The CDR3 DNA is TGTGCCAGCAACCCCGCGGGGGCCAGCTCCTACGAGCAGTACTTC. Amino acids: CASNPAGASSYEQYF.

Written as DNA, the CDR3 is TGTGCCAGCAGGTCAGGGGGAGCCAAAAACATTCAGTACTTC. Its translation: CASRSGGAKNIQYF. The V call is TRBV28, the J call TRBJ2-4; TRBD1 aligns across 7 bases. The V and J ends lost 6 bases and 0 bases, in that order; junction bases with no gene match: 2. The germline V gene encodes CDR1 MDHEN and CDR2 SYDVKM. The CDR3 runs 14 residues.

By its share, this clonotype is large. The V call is TRBV12-3 or TRBV12-4, the J call TRBJ1-2; D perhaps matches TRBD1 (5 bases). The CDR3 totals 11 residues. The V end lost 4 bases, the J end lost 6 bases, and 6 bases lay between the germline ends. CDR3 DNA sequence: TGTGCCAGCAGTTGGGGGGATGGCTACACCTTC. Translated, it gives CASSWGDGYTF.

This clonotype occurred a few times. The chain recombines TRBV7-2 with TRBJ2-3; D uncertain. Germline values: CDR1 SGHTA, CDR2 FQGNSA. The CDR3 runs 13 residues. V was clipped by 1 base and J by 5 bases, with 7 bases between them. The CDR3 DNA is TGTGCCAGCAGCTTAGTAGTAAGAGATACGCAGTATTTT. Translating it yields CASSLVVRDTQYF.

Points on this clonotype: Possible read error: a much larger clone is one base away. The chain joins TRBV6-1 to TRBJ2-1; 8 positions match TRBD2. The V segment lost 2 bases and the J segment 5 bases; nucleotides outside the gene matches: 5. CDR1 MNHNS and CDR2 SASEGT come from the germline V gene. This CDR3 contains 15 residues. DNA of the CDR3: TGTGCCAGCAGTGAATTACCGGGGGGGCACAATGAGCAGTTCTTC. Its protein product is CASSELPGGHNEQFF.

The chain joins TRBV6-4 to TRBJ2-7, with TRBD2 matching 12 bases. This CDR3 is 18 amino acids long. CDR1 is MRHNA, CDR2 SNTAGT, per germline. V gave up 4 bases and J gave up 3 bases; unmatched junction bases: 13. CDR3 bases: TGTGCCAGCAGTGTTCGACTAGCGGGGGCCCATCACTACTACGAGCAGTACTTC. Translation gives CASSVRLAGAHHYYEQYF.

This clonotype was seen more than once but under ten times. V and J are TRBV19 and TRBJ2-2; D call uncertain. CDR3 length: 12 residues. The germline V gene has CDR1 LNHDA and CDR2 SQIVND (reference sequence). With 1 base removed from V and 6 bases from J, the gap between germline ends came to 3 bases. The CDR3, as DNA: TGTGCCAGTAGTATAGGGCCCGGGGAGCTGTTTTTT. This encodes CASSIGPGELFF.

The rearrangement links TRBV10-1 to TRBJ2-2; TRBD2 might be the D (5 bases). The V end was cut by 0 bases, the J end by 7 bases, with 6 bases between. Germline V CDR1 and CDR2: WNHNN, SYGVQD (reference sequence). The CDR3 loop spans 13 amino acids. Written as DNA, the CDR3 is TGCGCCAGCAGTGAGTCCGGGATCGGGGAGCTGTTTTTT. Translating it yields CASSESGIGELFF.

This chain joins TRBV10-3 and TRBJ1-2, with 9 bases aligning to TRBD1. V dropped 8 bases and J dropped 4; count of bases not matched to a gene: 11. This CDR3 is built from 15 residues. CDR1 and CDR2 from the germline V gene are ENHRY and SYGVKD. CDR3 sequence (DNA): TGTGCCATCGATCAGTCCGGGACAGGGCGCTATGGCTACACCTTC. This translates into CAIDQSGTGRYGYTF.

J is TRBJ2-4 and V is TRBV5-1; TRBD1 might be the D (6 bases). The germline V gene has CDR1 SGHRS and CDR2 YFSETQ. Trimming shortened V by 4 bases and J by 6 bases, and 14 bases separated the two germline ends. CDR3 length: 14 amino acids. The CDR3 is CASSPQDSLNIQYF. CDR3 nucleotide sequence: TGCGCCAGCAGCCCTCAGGACAGCCTAAACATTCAGTACTTC. The whole variable domain, filled in from reference TRBV5-1 and TRBJ2-4, reads KAGVTQTPRYLIKTRGQQVTLSCSPISGHRSVSWYQQTPGQGLQFLFEYFSETQRNKGNFPGRFSGRQFSNSRSEMNVSTLELGDSALYLCASSPQDSLNIQYFGAGTRLSVL.